This T cell receptor (beta chain) was profiled in a study of long-term antiretroviral therapy in people with HIV. Study-level points and caveats: The study collected no data on ART adherence, viral resistance or therapy changes.

The run of the v3.0 immunoSEQ assay was at survey level. Produced via immunoSEQ multiplex PCR; TCRdb's table is partial and in-frame only. The sample contains under 25,000 clones, roughly 86% of which appear only once. As concerns this clone: Its matching antigen is unknown.

Germline V gene sequence: CDR1 SGHNT, CDR2 YYREEE (reference sequence). The CDR3 runs to 11 residues. Trimming took off 2 bases at V and 1 base at J, with 0 bases between the two ends. The source material was unsorted PBMCs, sampled 0.5 years after starting antiretroviral therapy. The clonotype was recovered from a middle-aged man with HIV. The chain joins TRBV5-4 to TRBJ2-5; D is ambiguous. The CDR3 loop is CASSFQETQYF. CDR3 nucleotide sequence: TGTGCCAGCAGCTTCCAAGAGACCCAGTACTTC.